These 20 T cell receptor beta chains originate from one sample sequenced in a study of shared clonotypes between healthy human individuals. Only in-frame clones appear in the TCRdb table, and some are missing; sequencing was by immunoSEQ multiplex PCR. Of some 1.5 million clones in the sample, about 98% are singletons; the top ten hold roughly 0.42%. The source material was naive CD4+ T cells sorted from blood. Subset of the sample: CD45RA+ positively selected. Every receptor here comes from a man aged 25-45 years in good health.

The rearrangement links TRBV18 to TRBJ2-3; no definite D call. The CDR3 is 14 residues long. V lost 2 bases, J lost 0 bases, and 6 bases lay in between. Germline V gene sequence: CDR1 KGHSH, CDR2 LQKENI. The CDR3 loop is CASSPTESTDTQYF. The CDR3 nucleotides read TGTGCCAGCTCACCAACGGAAAGCACAGATACGCAGTATTTT.

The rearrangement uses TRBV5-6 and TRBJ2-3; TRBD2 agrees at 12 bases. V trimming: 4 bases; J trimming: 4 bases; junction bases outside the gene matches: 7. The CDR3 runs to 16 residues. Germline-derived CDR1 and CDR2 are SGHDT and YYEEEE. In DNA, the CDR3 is TGTGCCAGCAGCCCAAGTCTAGCGGGAGGGGCAGATACGCAGTATTTT. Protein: CASSPSLAGGADTQYF.

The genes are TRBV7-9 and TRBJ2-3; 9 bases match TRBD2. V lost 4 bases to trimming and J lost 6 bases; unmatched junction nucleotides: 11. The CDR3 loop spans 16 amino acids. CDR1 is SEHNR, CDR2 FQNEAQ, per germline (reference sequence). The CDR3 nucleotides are TGTGCCAGCAGCTCCCGAGGGGCGGGAGGGGAGGATACGCAGTATTTT. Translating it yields CASSSRGAGGEDTQYF.

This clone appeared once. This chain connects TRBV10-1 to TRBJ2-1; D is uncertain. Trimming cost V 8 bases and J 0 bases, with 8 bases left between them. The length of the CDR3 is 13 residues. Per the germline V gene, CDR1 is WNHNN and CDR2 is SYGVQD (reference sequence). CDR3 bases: TGCGCCAGCGGTGCCTCCTCCTACAATGAGCAGTTCTTC. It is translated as CASGASSYNEQFF.

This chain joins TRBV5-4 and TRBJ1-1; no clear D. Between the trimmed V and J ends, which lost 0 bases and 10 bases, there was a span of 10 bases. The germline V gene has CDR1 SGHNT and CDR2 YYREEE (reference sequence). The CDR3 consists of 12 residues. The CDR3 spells CASSLARVGAFF. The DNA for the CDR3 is TGTGCCAGCAGCTTGGCCCGAGTGGGAGCTTTCTTT. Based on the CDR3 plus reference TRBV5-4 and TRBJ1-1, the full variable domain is ETGVTQSPTHLIKTRGQQVTLRCSSQSGHNTVSWYQQALGQGPQFIFQYYREEENGRGNFPPRFSGLQFPNYSSELNVNALELDDSALYLCASSLARVGAFFGQGTRLTVV.

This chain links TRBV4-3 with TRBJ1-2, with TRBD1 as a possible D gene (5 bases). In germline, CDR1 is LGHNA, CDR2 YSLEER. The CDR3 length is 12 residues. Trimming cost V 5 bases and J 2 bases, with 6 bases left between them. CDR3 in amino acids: CASSGGNYGYTF. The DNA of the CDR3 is TGCGCCAGCAGCGGGGGGAACTATGGCTACACCTTC.

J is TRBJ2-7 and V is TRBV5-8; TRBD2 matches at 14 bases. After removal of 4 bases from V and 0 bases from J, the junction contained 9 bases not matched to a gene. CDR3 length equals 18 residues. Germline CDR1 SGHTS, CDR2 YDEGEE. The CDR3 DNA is TGTGCCAGCAGCACCGGACTAGCGGGAGGACCCCTCTCCTACGAGCAGTACTTC. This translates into CASSTGLAGGPLSYEQYF.

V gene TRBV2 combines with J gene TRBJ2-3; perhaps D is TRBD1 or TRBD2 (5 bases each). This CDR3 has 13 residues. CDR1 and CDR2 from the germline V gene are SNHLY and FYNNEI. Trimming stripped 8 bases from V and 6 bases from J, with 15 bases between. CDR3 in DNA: TGTGCCAGCGGGGACCGGGTTCGGGATACGCAGTATTTT. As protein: CASGDRVRDTQYF.

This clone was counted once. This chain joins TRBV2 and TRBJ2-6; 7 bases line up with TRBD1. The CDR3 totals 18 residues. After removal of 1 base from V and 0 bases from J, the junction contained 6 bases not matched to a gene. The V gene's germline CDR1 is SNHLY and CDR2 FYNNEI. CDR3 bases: TGTGCCAGCAGTGAAGTTACAGGGGTCCTCTCTGGGGCCAACGTCCTGACTTTC. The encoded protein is CASSEVTGVLSGANVLTF.

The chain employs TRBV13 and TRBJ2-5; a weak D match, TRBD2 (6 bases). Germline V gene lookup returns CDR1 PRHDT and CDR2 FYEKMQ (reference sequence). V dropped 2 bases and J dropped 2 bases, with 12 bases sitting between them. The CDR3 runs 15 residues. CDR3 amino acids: CASSLREMWQETQYF. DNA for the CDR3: TGTGCCAGCAGCTTACGGGAGATGTGGCAAGAGACCCAGTACTTC. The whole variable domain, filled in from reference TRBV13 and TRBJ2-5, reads AAGVIQSPRHLIKEKRETATLKCYPIPRHDTVYWYQQGPGQDPQFLISFYEKMQSDKGSIPDRFSAQQFSDYHSELNMSSLELGDSALYFCASSLREMWQETQYFGPGTRLLVL.

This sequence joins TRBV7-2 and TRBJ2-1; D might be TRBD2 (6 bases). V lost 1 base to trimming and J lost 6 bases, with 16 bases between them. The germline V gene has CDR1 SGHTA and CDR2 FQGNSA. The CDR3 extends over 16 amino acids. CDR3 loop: CASSLEVAVPGNEQFF. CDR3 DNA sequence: TGTGCCAGCAGCTTAGAGGTAGCGGTCCCGGGCAATGAGCAGTTCTTC.

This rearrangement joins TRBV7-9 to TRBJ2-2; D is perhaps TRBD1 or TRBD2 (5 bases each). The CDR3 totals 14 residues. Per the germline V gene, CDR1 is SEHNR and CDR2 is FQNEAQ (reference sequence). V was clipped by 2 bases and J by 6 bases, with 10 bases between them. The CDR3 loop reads CASSLNRGAGELFF. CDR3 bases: TGTGCCAGCAGCTTAAATCGGGGCGCCGGGGAGCTGTTTTTT.

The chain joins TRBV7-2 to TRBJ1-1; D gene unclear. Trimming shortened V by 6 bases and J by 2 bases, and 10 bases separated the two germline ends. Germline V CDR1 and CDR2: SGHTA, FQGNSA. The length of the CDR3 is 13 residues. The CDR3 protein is CASRFGVNTEAFF. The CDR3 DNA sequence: TGTGCCAGCAGGTTTGGGGTCAACACTGAAGCTTTCTTT. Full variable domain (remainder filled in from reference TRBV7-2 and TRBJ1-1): GAGVSQSPSNKVTEKGKDVELRCDPISGHTALYWYRQSLGQGLEFLIYFQGNSAPDKSGLPSDRFSAERTGGSVSTLTIQRTQQEDSAVYLCASRFGVNTEAFFGQGTRLTVV.

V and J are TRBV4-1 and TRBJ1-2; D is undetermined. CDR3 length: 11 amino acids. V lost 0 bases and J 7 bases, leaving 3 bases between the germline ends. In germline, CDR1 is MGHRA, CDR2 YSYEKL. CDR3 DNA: TGCGCCAGCAGCCAAGAGGGTGGCTACACCTTC. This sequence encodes CASSQEGGYTF.

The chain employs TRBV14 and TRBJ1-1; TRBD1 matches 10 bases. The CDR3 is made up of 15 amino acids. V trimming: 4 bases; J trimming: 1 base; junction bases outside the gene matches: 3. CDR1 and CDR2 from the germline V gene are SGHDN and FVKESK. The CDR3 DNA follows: TGTGCCAGCAGCCGTAGGACAGGGGGGAACACTGAAGCTTTCTTT. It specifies CASSRRTGGNTEAFF.

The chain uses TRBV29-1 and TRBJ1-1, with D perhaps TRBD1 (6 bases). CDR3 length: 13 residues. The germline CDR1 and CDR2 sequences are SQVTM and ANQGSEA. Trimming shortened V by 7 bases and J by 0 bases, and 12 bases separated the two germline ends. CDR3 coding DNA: TGCAGCGCTAGGACAGATATGAACACTGAAGCTTTCTTT. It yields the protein CSARTDMNTEAFF.

Here the CDR3 DNA reads TGTGCCAGTAGTCCAATAGGACTAGCGGGGGGCCGGGAGACCCAGTACTTC. Translating gives CASSPIGLAGGRETQYF. The V call is TRBV19, the J call TRBJ2-5, with 14 positions matching TRBD2. Germline V CDR1 and CDR2: LNHDA, SQIVND (reference sequence). V lost 5 bases and J lost 5; bases outside the gene matches: 10. The CDR3 has 17 amino acids.

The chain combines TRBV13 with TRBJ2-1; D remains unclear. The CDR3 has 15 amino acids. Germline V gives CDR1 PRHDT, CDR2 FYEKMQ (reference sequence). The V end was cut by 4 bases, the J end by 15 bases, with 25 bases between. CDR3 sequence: CASSSSKTSPIKRFF. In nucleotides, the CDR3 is TGTGCCAGCAGCTCTTCTAAGACTTCCCCTATCAAACGGTTCTTC.

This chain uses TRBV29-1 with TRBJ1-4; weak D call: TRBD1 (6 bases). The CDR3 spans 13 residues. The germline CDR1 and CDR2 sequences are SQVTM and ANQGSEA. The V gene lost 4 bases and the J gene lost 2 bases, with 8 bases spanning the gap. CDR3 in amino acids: CSVADRTNEKLFF. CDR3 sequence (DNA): TGCAGCGTTGCCGACAGGACTAATGAAAAACTGTTTTTT. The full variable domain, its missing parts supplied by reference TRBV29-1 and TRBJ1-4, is SAVISQKPSRDICQRGTSLTIQCQVDSQVTMMFWYRQQPGQSLTLIATANQGSEATYESGFVIDKFPISRPNLTFSTLTVSNMSPEDSSIYLCSVADRTNEKLFFGSGTQLSVL.

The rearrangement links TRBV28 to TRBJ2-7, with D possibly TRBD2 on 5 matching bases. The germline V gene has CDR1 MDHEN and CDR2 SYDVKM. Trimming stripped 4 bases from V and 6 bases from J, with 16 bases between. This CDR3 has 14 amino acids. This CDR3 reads CASSSSGGSGEQYF. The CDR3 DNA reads TGTGCCAGCAGTTCCTCAGGAGGCAGCGGCGAGCAGTACTTC.